Below, one T cell receptor beta chain is given with its context. The antigen remains undetermined. The data derive from a study of cytomegalovirus exposure and HLA in healthy donors. Study information: HLA-typed donors were the source of around 80 million unique TCRs, which an early data release held.

Both 60 Vbeta primers and 13 Jbeta primers went into the PCR. In the source study's methods: It was a later analysis that counted 79 million or so unique TCR beta chains, of which some 12 million were shared. Clones were read by immunoSEQ multiplex PCR, and TCRdb kept only the in-frame ones, dropping some. From that table come the V and J calls and clone size; the DNA was used to work out D and trimming. The table includes fewer than 150,000 clones, approximately 71% detected once. Trimming shortened V by 4 bases and J by 0 bases, and 13 bases separated the two germline ends. The CDR3 has 15 amino acids. Per germline, CDR1 SGHVS and CDR2 FNYEAQ. Study-wide results and limits: Later on, analysis showed that most CMV-associated TCR beta chains appeared to be HLA-restricted.

V usage is TRBV7-6 and J usage is TRBJ2-7, with D possibly matching TRBD2 (6 bases). Sequences were obtained from PBMCs. This clonotype was obtained from a woman between 45 and 60 years old in good health and CMV-seronegative. The CDR3 spells CASSSLPGSSYEQYF. For the CDR3, the DNA is TGTGCCAGCAGCTCCCTACCCGGGAGCTCCTACGAGCAGTACTTC.